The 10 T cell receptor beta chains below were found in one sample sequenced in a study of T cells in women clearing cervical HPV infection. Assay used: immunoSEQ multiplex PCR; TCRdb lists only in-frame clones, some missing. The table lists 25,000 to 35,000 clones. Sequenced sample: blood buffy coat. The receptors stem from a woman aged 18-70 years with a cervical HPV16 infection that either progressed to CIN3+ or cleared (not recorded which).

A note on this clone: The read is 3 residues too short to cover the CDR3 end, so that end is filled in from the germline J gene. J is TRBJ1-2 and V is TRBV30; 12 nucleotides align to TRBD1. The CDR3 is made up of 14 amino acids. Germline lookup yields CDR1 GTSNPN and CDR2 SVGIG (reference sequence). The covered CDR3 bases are TGTGCCTGGGGGGGACAGGGGGCCTACAATGAC. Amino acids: CAWGGQGAYND. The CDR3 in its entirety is CAWGGQGAYNDYTF.

The chain's CDR3 is CSALDRALGSYGYTF. CDR3 DNA (partial): TGCAGTGCCTTGGACAGGGCTTTGGGGAGCTATGGC. The chain recombines TRBV20-1 with TRBJ1-2; 8 bases agree with TRBD1. The observed sequence ends 3 residues before the CDR3 terminus, with the missing tail filled in from the germline J gene. The CDR3 has 15 amino acids. The trim removed 6 bases at V and 4 bases at J, leaving 13 bases unmatched. Germline V CDR1 and CDR2: DFQATT, SNEGSKA (reference sequence).

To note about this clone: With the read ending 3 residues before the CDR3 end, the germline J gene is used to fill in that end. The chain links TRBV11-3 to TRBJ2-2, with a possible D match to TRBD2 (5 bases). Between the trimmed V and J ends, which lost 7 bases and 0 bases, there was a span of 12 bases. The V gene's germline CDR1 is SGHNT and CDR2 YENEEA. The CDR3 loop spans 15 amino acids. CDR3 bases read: TGTGCCAGCACTACGAGGCGGGCGAACACCGGGGAG. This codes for CASTTRRANTGE. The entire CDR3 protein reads CASTTRRANTGELFF.

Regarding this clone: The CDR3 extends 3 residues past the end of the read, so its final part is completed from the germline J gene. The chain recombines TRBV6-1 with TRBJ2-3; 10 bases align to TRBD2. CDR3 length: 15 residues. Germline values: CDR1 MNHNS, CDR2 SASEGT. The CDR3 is CASSELAGEQETQYF. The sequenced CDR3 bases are TGTGCCAGCAGTGAACTAGCGGGAGAGCAAGAGACG.

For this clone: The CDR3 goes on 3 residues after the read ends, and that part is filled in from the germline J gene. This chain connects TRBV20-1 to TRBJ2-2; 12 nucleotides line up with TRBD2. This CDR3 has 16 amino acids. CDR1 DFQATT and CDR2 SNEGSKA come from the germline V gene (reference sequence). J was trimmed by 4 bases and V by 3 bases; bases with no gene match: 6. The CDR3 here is CSARSSGGAGTGELFF. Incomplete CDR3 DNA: TGCAGTGCTAGGTCTAGCGGGGGGGCGGGCACCGGGGAG.

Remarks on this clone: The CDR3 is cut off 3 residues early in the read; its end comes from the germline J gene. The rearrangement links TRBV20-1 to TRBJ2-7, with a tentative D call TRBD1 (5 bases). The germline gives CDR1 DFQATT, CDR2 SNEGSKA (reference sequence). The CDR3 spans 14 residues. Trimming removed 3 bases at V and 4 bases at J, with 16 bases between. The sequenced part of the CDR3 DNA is TGCAGTGCTAGGGCCAGGGAAGGAAGATACGAG. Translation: CSARAREGRYE. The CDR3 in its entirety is CSARAREGRYEQYF.

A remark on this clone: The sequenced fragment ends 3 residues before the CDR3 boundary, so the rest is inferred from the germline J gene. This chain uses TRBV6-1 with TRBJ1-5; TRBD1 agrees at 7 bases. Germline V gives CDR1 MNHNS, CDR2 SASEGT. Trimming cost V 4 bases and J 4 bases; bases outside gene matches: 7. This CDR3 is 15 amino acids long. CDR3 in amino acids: CASSGGTVGNQPQHF. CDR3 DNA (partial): TGTGCCAGCAGTGGCGGGACAGTGGGGAATCAGCCC.

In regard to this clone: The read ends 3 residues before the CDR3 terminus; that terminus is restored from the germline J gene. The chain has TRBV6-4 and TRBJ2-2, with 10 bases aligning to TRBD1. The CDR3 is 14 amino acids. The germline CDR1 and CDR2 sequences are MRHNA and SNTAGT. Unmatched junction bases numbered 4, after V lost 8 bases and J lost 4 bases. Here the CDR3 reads CASGQGVSTGELFF. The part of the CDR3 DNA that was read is TGTGCCAGCGGACAGGGGGTGTCCACCGGGGAG.

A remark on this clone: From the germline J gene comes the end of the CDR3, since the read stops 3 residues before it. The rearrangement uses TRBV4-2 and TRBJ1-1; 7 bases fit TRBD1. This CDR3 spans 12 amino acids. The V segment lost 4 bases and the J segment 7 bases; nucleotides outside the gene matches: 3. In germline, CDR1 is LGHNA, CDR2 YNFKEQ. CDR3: CASSPGQLEAFF. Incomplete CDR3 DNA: TGTGCCAGCAGCCCGGGACAGCTTGAA.

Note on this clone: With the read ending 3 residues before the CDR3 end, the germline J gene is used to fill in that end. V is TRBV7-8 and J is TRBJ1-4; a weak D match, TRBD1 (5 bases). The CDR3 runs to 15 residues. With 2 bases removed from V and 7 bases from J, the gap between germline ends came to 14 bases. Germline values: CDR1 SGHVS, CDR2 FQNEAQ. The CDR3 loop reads CASSLPQGSSEKLFF. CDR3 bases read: TGTGCCAGCAGCTTACCCCAGGGATCTTCTGAAAAA.